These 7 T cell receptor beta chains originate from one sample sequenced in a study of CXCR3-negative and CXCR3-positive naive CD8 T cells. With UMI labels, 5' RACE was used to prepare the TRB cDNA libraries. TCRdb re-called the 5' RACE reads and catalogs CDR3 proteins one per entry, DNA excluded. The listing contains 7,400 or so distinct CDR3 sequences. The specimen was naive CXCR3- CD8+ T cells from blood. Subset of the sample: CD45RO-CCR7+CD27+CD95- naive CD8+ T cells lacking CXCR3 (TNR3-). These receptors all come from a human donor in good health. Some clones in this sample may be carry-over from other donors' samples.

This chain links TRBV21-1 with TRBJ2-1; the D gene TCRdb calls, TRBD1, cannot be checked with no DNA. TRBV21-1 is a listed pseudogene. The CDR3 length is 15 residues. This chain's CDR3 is CASSKPGLPGNEQFF.

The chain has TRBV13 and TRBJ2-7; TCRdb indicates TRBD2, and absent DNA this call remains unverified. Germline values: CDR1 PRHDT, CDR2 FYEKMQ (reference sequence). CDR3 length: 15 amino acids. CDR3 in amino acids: CASSQGLADSYEQYF.

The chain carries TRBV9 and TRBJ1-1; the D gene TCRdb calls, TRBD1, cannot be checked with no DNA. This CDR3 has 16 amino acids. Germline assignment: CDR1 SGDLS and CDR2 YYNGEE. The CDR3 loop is CASSPYPGQQNTEAFF.

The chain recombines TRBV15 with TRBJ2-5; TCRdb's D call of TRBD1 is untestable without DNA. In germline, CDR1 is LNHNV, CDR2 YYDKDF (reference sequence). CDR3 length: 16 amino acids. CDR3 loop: CATSRDRAGARETQYF.

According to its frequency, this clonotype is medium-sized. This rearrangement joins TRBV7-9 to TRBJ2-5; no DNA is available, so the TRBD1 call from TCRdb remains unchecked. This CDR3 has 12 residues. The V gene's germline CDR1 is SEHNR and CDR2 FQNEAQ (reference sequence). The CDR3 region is CASSLQGVTQYF.

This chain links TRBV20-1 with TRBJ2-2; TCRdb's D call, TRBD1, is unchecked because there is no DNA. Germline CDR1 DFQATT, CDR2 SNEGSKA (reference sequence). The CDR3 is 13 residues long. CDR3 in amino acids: CSATGGETGELFF.

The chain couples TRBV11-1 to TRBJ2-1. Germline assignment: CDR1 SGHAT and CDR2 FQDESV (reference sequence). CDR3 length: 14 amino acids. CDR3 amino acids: CASSLRGSYNEQFF.